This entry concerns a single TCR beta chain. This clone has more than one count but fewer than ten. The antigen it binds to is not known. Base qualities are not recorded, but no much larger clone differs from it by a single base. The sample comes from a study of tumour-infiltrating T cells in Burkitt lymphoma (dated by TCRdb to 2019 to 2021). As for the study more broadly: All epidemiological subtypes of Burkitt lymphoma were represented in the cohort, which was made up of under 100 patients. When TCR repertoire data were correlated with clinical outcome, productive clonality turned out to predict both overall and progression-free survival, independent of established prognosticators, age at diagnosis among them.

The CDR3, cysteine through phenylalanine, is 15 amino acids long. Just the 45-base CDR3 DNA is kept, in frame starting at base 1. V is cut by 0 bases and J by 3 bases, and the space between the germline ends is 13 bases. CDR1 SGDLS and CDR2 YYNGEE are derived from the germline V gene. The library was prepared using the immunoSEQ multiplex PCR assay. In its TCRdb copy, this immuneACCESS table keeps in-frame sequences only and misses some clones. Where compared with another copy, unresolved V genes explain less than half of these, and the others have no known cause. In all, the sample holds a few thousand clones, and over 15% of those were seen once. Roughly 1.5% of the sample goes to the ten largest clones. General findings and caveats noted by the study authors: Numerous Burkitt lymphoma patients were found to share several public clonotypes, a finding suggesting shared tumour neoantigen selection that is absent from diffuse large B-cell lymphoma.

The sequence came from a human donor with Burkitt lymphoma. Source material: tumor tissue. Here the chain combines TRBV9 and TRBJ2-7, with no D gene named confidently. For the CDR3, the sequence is CASSVEGSLNYEQYF. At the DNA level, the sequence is TGTGCCAGCAGCGTAGAGGGCAGCCTAAACTACGAGCAGTACTTC.